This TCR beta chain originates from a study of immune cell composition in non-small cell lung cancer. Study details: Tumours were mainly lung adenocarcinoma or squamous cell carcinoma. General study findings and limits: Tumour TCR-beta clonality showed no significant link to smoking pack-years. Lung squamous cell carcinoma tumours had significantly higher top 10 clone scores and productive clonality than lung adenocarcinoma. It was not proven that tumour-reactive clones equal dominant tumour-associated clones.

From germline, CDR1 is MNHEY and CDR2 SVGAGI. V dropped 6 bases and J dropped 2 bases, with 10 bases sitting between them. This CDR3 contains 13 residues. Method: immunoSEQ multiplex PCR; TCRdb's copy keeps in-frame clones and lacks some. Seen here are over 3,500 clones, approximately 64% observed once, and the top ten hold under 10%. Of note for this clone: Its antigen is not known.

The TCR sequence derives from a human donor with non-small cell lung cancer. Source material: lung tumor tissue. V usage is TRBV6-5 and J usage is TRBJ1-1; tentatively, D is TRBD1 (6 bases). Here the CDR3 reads CASRDSTNTEAFF. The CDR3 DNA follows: TGTGCCAGCAGGGACAGTACAAACACTGAAGCTTTCTTT.